This T cell receptor beta chain was profiled in a study of blood T cell repertoires in COVID-19. The germline CDR1 and CDR2 sequences are SGDLS and YYNGEE. This CDR3 has 15 amino acids. V dropped 4 bases and J dropped 1; count of bases not matched to a gene: 3. TCRdb keeps only in-frame clones here, not all; method: immunoSEQ multiplex PCR. Of under 500,000 clones listed, 70% to 90% are singletons. The sequence derives from a young woman with acute COVID-19. The specimen was PBMCs or T cells enriched from blood (not recorded which). The chain has TRBV9 and TRBJ2-2; 8 nucleotides match TRBD2. The CDR3 protein is CASSLSGGNTGELFF. DNA of the CDR3: TGTGCCAGCAGCTTAAGCGGGGGGAACACCGGGGAGCTGTTTTTT.